This record looks at one T cell receptor beta chain sequence and its context. As yet, its antigen is unknown. Other DNA sequences from this sample encode an identical CDR3 as well. This sample was taken from a study of shared clonotypes between healthy human individuals. Splitting of CD4+ cells produced CD45RA+ naive and CD45RA-negative memory subsets. Study-level findings and limits: Among donors, the sharing of clonotypes was expected to be influenced by sequencing depth. The researchers took only blood, and tissue repertoires probably look different.

There are 13 residues in the CDR3. With V trimmed by 2 bases and J by 9 bases, 4 bases remained unmatched. Germline V gives CDR1 KGHSH, CDR2 LQKENI. The data were produced by immunoSEQ multiplex PCR, yet TCRdb's version contains in-frame clones alone and is incomplete. The sample records 2 million to 2.5 million clones, 85% to 95% being singletons. The sequenced sample consisted of naive CD4+ T cells from PBMCs. Subset indicated: CD45RA+ positively selected. J is TRBJ2-1 and V is TRBV18, with 7 bases matching TRBD2. The TCR sequence derives from a young man in good health. Some clones in this sample may be carry-over from other donors' samples. As DNA, the CDR3 is TGTGCCAGCTCACCAAGGACTAGTGGTGAGCAGTTCTTC. Translating gives CASSPRTSGEQFF. The full variable domain, completed using reference TRBV18 and TRBJ2-1, is NAGVMQNPRHLVRRRGQEARLRCSPMKGHSHVYWYRQLPEEGLKFMVYLQKENIIDESGMPKERFSAEFPKEGPSILRIQQVVRGDSAAYFCASSPRTSGEQFFGPGTRLTVL.